One and the same sample provided the 4 T cell receptor beta chains below, sequenced in a study of T-cell reconstitution after alpha-beta-depleted transplantation in children. A library of TCRbeta sequences, prepared with unique molecular identifiers, was generated. A single record per CDR3 protein comes from TCRdb applying MiXCR to the PCR reads. The sample shows approximately 400,000 distinct CDR3 sequences, approximately 10% of them seen only once. The source was PBMCs from the stem cell graft donor, collected from the stem cell graft. The receptors here all came from a human donor who donated a stem cell graft to a child with acute myeloid leukemia.

The rearrangement links TRBV4-1 to TRBJ1-1; 9 nucleotides agree with TRBD1. J gave up 0 bases and V 1 base, and 9 bases lay outside the gene matches. The CDR3 contains 18 residues. Germline V gene lookup returns CDR1 MGHRA and CDR2 YSYEKL. The DNA for the CDR3 is TGCGCCAGCAGCCAAGCCCCCGGGACAGGGACCATGAACACTGAAGCTTTCTTT. Translation: CASSQAPGTGTMNTEAFF.

This clonotype has just a few counts. The chain joins TRBV6-5 to TRBJ2-4; no reliable D call. Germline CDR1 and CDR2: MNHEY and SVGAGI. Deletions cut 4 bases from V and 0 bases from J, with 7 bases between. The CDR3 length is 14 residues. The CDR3 protein is CASSSLTAKNIQYF. The CDR3, as DNA: TGTGCCAGCAGTTCGCTTACAGCCAAAAACATTCAGTACTTC.

This clonotype was counted a few times. The V gene is TRBV12-3 or TRBV12-4, the J gene TRBJ1-3; tentative D call: TRBD1 (6 bases). This CDR3 has 13 amino acids. Trimming left V 7 bases short and J 3 bases short, with 10 bases between. The CDR3 DNA is TGTGCCAGCAACCCAGGGGTTGGAAACACCATATATTTT. It yields the protein CASNPGVGNTIYF.

CDR3 amino acids: CASSVTGTSIADTQYF. CDR3 coding DNA: TGTGCCAGCAGCGTTACCGGGACTAGCATCGCAGATACGCAGTATTTT. The V call is TRBV9, the J call TRBJ2-3; 9 bases align to TRBD2. The CDR3 contains 16 residues. Germline V CDR1 and CDR2: SGDLS, YYNGEE. The V segment lost 2 bases and the J segment 4 bases; nucleotides outside the gene matches: 8.